This T cell receptor (beta chain) was obtained from a study of T cell changes during pregnancy in multiple sclerosis. Repertoires were generated with immunoSEQ multiplex PCR, while TCRdb's copy carries only in-frame clones and drops some. The repertoire consists of fewer than 150,000 clones, with roughly 95% occurring once and the leading ten covering around 0.46%. V lost 8 bases and J lost 4; bases outside the gene matches: 7. This CDR3 region has 13 residues. Germline V gene sequence: CDR1 WSHSY, CDR2 SAAADI. The V call is TRBV10-2, the J call TRBJ2-7; 8 bases align to TRBD2. Sample: peripheral blood, taken after pregnancy. This TCR derives from a female donor with multiple sclerosis, enrolled in a pregnancy study. The CDR3 coding sequence is TGCGCCAGCTTCCCGGGAGGGCTTTACGAGCAGTACTTC. Amino acid sequence: CASFPGGLYEQYF.